The source of this T cell receptor (beta chain) is a study of shared clonotypes between healthy human individuals. The overall study: The donors, a couple of women and a few men, were aged 18 to 49. The study used three CD4 naive, three CD4 memory, two CD8 naive and one CD8 memory plate per donor.

Samples underwent the assay at deep level. Sequencing was performed with immunoSEQ multiplex PCR; in TCRdb, only in-frame clones are kept and a portion is missing. The sample shows about 1.1 million clones, 75% to 85% of them seen only once. V was shortened by 3 bases and J by 4 bases, with 19 bases between the two germline ends. The germline V gene has CDR1 MNHEY and CDR2 SMNVEV (reference sequence). The CDR3 has 16 residues. Splitting of CD4+ cells produced CD45RA+ naive and CD45RA-negative memory subsets. This TCR derives from a man younger than 35 in good health. Some clones in this sample may be carry-over from other donors' samples. What was sequenced was memory CD4+ T cells from PBMCs. Subset of the sample: CD45RA-negative fraction. The chain uses TRBV27 and TRBJ2-7, with D tentatively TRBD1 or TRBD2 (6 bases each). CDR3 sequence reads: CASSFFGGGRNYEQYF. The CDR3 DNA follows: TGTGCCAGCAGTTTCTTCGGTGGGGGGCGGAATTACGAGCAGTACTTC.